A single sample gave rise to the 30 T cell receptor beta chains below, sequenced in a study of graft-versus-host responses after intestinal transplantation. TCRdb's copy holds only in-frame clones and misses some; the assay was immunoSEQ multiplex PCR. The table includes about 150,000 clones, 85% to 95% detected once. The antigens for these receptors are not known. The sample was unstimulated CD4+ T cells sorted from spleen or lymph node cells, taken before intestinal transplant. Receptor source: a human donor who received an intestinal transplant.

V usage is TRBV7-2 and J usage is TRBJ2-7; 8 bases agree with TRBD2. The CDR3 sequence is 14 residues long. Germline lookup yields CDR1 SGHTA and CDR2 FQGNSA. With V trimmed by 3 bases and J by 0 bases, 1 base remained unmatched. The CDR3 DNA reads TGTGCCAGCAGCTTTACTAGCGGCTCCTACGAGCAGTACTTC. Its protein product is CASSFTSGSYEQYF.

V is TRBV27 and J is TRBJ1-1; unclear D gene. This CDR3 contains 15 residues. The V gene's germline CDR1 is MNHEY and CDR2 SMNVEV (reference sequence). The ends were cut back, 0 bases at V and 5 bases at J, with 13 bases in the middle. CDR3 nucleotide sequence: TGTGCCAGCAGTTTATCTTGGGGTCTTAGTACTGAAGCTTTCTTT. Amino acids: CASSLSWGLSTEAFF.

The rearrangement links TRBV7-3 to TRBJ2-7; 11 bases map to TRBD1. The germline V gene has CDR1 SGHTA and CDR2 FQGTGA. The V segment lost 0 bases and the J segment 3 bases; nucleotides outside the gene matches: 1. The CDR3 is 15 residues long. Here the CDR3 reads CASSLTGTGGYEQYF. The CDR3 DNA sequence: TGTGCCAGCAGCTTAACCGGGACAGGGGGCTACGAGCAGTACTTC. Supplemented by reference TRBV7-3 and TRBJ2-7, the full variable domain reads GAGVSQTPSNKVTEKGKYVELRCDPISGHTALYWYRQSLGQGPEFLIYFQGTGAADDSGLPNDRFFAVRPEGSVSTLKIQRTERGDSAVYLCASSLTGTGGYEQYFGPGTRLTVT.

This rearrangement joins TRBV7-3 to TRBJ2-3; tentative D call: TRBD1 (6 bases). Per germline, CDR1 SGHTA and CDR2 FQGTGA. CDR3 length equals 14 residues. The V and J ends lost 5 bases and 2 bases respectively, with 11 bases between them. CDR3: CASSPTGPTDTQYF. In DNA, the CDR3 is TGTGCCAGCAGCCCAACAGGGCCCACAGATACGCAGTATTTT.

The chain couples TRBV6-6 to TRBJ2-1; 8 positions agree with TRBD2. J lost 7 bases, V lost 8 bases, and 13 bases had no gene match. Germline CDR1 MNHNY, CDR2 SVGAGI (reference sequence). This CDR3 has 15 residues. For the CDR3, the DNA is TGTGCCAGCCCCCCGTCAGCGGGAGAATTAAATGAGCAGTTCTTC. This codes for CASPPSAGELNEQFF.

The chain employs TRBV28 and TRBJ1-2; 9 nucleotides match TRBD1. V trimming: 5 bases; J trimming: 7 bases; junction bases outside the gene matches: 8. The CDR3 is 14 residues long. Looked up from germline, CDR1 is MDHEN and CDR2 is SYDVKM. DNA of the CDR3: TGTGCCAGCAGTCCCATGGGACAGGGCTTTGGCTACACCTTC. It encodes CASSPMGQGFGYTF.

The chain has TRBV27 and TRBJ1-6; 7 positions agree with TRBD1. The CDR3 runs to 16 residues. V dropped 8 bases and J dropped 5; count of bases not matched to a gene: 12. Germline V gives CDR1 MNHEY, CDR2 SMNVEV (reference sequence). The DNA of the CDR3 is TGTGCCAGCTCTACTAATACAGGGGTCAATAATTCACCCCTCCACTTT. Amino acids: CASSTNTGVNNSPLHF.

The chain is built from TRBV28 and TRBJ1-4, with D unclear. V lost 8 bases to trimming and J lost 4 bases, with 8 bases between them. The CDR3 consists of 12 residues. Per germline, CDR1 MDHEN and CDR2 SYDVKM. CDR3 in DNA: TGTGCCAGCCGGGCCGGTAATGAAAAACTGTTTTTT. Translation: CASRAGNEKLFF.

CDR3 coding DNA: TGTGCCACCAGCAGAGACAGGGGTGGGGGCAATCAGCCCCAGCATTTT. This sequence encodes CATSRDRGGGNQPQHF. The chain couples TRBV15 to TRBJ1-5; D is possibly TRBD1 (6 bases). The germline gives CDR1 LNHNV, CDR2 YYDKDF (reference sequence). The CDR3 loop spans 16 amino acids. The V and J ends lost 0 bases and 2 bases respectively, with 11 bases between them.

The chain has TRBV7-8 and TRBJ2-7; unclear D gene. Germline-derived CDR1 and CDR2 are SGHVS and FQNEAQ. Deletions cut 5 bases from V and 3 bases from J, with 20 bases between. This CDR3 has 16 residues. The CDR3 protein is CASSPRRTNPRYEQYF. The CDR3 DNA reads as TGTGCCAGCAGCCCGAGGCGCACCAATCCCCGCTACGAGCAGTACTTC.

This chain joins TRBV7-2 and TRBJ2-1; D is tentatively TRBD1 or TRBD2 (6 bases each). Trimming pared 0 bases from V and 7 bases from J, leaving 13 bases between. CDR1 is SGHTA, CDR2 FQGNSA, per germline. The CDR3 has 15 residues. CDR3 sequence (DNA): TGTGCCAGCAGCTTAGCAGAGACTAGGGGGAATGAGCAGTTCTTC. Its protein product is CASSLAETRGNEQFF.

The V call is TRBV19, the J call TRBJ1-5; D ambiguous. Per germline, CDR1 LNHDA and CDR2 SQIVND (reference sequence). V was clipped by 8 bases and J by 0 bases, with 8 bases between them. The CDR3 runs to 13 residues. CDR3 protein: CASHHNSNQPQHF. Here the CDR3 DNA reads TGTGCCAGTCACCACAATAGCAATCAGCCCCAGCATTTT.

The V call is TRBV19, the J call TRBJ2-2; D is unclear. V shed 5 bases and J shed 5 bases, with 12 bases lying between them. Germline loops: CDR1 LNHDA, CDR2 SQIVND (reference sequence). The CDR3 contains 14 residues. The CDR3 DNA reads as TGTGCCAGTAGTGTCGGTACAGTTACCGGGGAGCTGTTTTTT. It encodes CASSVGTVTGELFF.

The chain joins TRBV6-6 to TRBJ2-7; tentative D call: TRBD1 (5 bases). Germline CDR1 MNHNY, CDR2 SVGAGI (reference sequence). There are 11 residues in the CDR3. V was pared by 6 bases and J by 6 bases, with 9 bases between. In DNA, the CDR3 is TGTGCCAGCAGGACAGACCTCGAGCAGTACTTC. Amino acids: CASRTDLEQYF.

This CDR3 is CASSPRRPGDNEQFF. In DNA form, the CDR3 reads TGTGCCAGCAGCCCGCGACGTCCCGGGGACAATGAGCAGTTCTTC. The V and J genes are TRBV4-2 and TRBJ2-1; maybe TRBD2 (5 bases). Trimming removed 4 bases at V and 5 bases at J, with 15 bases between. This CDR3 has 15 amino acids. CDR1 is LGHNA, CDR2 YNFKEQ, per germline.

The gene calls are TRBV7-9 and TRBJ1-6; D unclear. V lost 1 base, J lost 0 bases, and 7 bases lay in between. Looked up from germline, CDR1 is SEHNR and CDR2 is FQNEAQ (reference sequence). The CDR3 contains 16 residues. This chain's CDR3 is CASSLEVSSYNSPLHF. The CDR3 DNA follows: TGTGCCAGCAGCTTAGAAGTGAGCTCCTATAATTCACCCCTCCACTTT.

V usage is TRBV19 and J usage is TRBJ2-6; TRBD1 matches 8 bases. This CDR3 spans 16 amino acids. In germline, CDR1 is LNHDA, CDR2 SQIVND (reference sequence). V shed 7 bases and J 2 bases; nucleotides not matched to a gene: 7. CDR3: CASNVPTGAGANVLTF. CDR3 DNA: TGTGCCAGTAACGTACCGACAGGGGCTGGGGCCAACGTCCTGACTTTC. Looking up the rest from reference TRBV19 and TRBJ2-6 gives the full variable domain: DGGITQSPKYLFRKEGQNVTLSCEQNLNHDAMYWYRQDPGQGLRLIYYSQIVNDFQKGDIAEGYSVSREKKESFPLTVTSAQKNPTAFYLCASNVPTGAGANVLTFGAGSRLTVL.

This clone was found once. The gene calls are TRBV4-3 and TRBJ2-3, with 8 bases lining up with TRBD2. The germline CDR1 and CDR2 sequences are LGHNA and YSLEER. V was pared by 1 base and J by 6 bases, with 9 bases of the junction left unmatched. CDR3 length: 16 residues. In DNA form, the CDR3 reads TGCGCCAGCAGCCAAGCCACTAGCGGACTAAGGGATACGCAGTATTTT. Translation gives CASSQATSGLRDTQYF.

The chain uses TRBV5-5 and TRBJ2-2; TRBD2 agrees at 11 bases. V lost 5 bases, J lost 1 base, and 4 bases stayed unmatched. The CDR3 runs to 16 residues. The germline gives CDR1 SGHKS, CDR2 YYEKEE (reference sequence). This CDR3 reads CASSRTSGLNTGELFF. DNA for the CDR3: TGTGCCAGCAGTCGGACTAGCGGGTTGAACACCGGGGAGCTGTTTTTT.

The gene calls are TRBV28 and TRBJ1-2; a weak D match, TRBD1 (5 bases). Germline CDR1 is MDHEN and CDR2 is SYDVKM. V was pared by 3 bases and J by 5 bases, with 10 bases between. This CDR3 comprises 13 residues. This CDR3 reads CASSFGTHYGYTF. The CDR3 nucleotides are TGTGCCAGCAGTTTCGGGACGCATTATGGCTACACCTTC.

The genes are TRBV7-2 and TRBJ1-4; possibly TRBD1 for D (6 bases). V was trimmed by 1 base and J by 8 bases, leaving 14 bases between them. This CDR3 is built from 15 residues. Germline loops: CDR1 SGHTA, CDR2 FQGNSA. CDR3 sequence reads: CASSLVATTGEKLFF. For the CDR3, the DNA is TGTGCCAGCAGCTTAGTGGCAACCACAGGGGAAAAACTGTTTTTT.

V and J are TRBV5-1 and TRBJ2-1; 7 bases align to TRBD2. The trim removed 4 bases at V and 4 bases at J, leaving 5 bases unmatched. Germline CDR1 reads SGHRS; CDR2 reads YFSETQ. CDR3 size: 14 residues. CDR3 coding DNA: TGCGCCAGCAGCGGGCTAGCGGATTACAATGAGCAGTTCTTC. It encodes CASSGLADYNEQFF.

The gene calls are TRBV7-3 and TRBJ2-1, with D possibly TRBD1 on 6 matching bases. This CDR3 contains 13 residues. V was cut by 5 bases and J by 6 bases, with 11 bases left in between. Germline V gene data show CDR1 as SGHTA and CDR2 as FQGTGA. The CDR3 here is CASSQGTSNEQFF. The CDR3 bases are TGTGCCAGCAGCCAGGGGACGAGCAATGAGCAGTTCTTC.

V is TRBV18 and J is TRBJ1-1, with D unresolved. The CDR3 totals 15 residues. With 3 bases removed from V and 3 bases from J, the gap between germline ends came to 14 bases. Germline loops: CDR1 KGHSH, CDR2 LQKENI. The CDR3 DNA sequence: TGTGCCAGCTCACCGACTCGATCGGACGACACTGAAGCTTTCTTT. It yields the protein CASSPTRSDDTEAFF.

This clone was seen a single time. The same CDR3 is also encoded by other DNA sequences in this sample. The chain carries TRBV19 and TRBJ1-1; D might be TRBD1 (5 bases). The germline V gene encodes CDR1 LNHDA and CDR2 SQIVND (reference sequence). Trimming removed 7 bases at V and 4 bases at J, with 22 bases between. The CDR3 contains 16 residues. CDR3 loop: CASTQTASSGVTEAFF. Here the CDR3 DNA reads TGTGCCAGTACCCAAACAGCTTCTTCGGGGGTCACTGAAGCTTTCTTT.

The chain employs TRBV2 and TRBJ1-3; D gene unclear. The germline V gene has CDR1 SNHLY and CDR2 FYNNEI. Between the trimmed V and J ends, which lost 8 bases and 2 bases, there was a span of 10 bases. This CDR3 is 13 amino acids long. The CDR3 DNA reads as TGTGCCAGCTGGGAGGGAGCTGGAAACACCATATATTTT. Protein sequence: CASWEGAGNTIYF.

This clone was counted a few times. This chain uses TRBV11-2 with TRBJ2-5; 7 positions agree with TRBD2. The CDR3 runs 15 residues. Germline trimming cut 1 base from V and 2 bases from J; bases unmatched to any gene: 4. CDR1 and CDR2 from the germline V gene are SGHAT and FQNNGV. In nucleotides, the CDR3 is TGTGCCAGCAGCTTAGGGGTAGCGGGTCAAGAGACCCAGTACTTC. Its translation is CASSLGVAGQETQYF. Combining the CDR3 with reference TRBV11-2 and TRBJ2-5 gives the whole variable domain EAGVAQSPRYKIIEKRQSVAFWCNPISGHATLYWYQQILGQGPKLLIQFQNNGVVDDSQLPKDRFSAERLKGVDSTLKIQPAKLEDSAVYLCASSLGVAGQETQYFGPGTRLLVL.

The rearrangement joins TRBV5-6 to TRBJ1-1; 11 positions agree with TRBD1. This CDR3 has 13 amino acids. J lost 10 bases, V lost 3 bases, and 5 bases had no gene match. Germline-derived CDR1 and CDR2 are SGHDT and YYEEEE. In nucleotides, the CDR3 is TGTGCCAGCAGCTCAGGACAGGGGGCATCAGCTTTCTTT. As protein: CASSSGQGASAFF.

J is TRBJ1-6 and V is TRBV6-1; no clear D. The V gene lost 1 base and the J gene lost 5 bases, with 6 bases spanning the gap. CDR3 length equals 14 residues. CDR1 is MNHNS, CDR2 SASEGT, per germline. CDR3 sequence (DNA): TGTGCCAGCAGTGAAGGGACCGATAATTCACCCCTCCACTTT. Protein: CASSEGTDNSPLHF.

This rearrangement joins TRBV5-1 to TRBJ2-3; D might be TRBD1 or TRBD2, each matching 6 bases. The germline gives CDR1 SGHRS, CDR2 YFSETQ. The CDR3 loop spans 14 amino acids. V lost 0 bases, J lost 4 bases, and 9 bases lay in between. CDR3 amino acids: CASSLEGGADTQYF. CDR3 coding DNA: TGCGCCAGCAGCTTGGAGGGGGGTGCAGATACGCAGTATTTT.